This TCR beta chain originates from a study of cytomegalovirus exposure and HLA in healthy donors. TCRdb's copy holds only in-frame clones and misses some; the assay was immunoSEQ multiplex PCR. The table has under 200,000 clones, around four fifths seen once; the top ten hold roughly 7.5%. J was trimmed by 7 bases and V by 6 bases; bases with no gene match: 10. Looked up from germline, CDR1 is MDHEN and CDR2 is SYDVKM. The CDR3 runs 14 residues. Whole-study results and caveats: Published work reported that the classifier diagnosed cytomegalovirus status with high specificity and sensitivity. Most TCR sequences were rare, but some public TCRs occurred in many donors. Testing in vitro showed a few CMV-associated chains specific for CMV antigens.

The donors were part of the roughly 110-subject validation cohort, which stood apart from the 666-subject first cohort. A remark on this clone: Its antigen is currently unknown.

The sequence derives from a man aged 18 to 30 in good health and CMV-seropositive. This chain uses TRBV28 with TRBJ2-7; 9 nucleotides align to TRBD1. The source material was PBMCs. The CDR3 region has the DNA TGTGCCAGCAGCCAAACAGGGGGCGTTTTTGAGCAGTACTTC. It codes for CASSQTGGVFEQYF. Drawing the rest from reference TRBV28 and TRBJ2-7, the complete variable domain is DVKVTQSSRYLVKRTGEKVFLECVQDMDHENMFWYRQDPGLGLRLIYFSYDVKMKEKGDIPEGYSVSREKKERFSLILESASTNQTSMYLCASSQTGGVFEQYFGPGTRLTVT.